The 5 T cell receptor beta chains below were found in one sample sequenced in a study of CD8 T cells in Susac syndrome. Random hexamers were used to reverse transcribe an amount of about 0.5 to 1 ug RNA. TCRdb passed the immunoSEQ multiplex PCR reads through MiXCR, listing each CDR3 protein once. The sample holds tens of thousands of distinct CDR3 sequences, around 93% seen once. Sequenced input: CD8+ T cells from PBMCs. These receptor sequences come from a human donor with Susac syndrome.

J is TRBJ2-5 and V is TRBV28, with D possibly matching TRBD1 (6 bases). V lost 5 bases and J lost 1, with 8 bases in between. The CDR3 extends over 13 amino acids. CDR1 and CDR2 (germline): MDHEN, SYDVKM. CDR3 amino acids: CASSGQFQETQYF. In DNA, the CDR3 is TGTGCCAGCAGTGGACAGTTCCAAGAGACCCAGTACTTC.

CDR3 DNA: TGTGCCAGCAGTTTATGGGCTAGCGGGAGTGGTTTTGGGGAGCAGTTCTTC. Protein product: CASSLWASGSGFGEQFF. This chain links TRBV28 with TRBJ2-1; 10 bases match TRBD2. Per the germline V gene, CDR1 is MDHEN and CDR2 is SYDVKM. The J segment lost 10 bases and the V segment lost 0 bases, leaving 12 bases of the junction unmatched. The CDR3 spans 17 residues. The variable domain in full, with the rest retrieved from reference TRBV28 and TRBJ2-1, is DVKVTQSSRYLVKRTGEKVFLECVQDMDHENMFWYRQDPGLGLRLIYFSYDVKMKEKGDIPEGYSVSREKKERFSLILESASTNQTSMYLCASSLWASGSGFGEQFFGPGTRLTVL.

This clonotype came up once. V gene TRBV19 combines with J gene TRBJ2-4, with TRBD1 as a possible D gene (6 bases). CDR3 length: 19 residues. The V end was cut by 8 bases, the J end by 1 base, with 27 bases between. Germline CDR1 reads LNHDA; CDR2 reads SQIVND (reference sequence). CDR3 loop: CASSPGQILISTAKNIQYF. CDR3 sequence (DNA): TGTGCCAGTTCCCCCGGACAGATCTTGATCTCAACGGCCAAAAACATTCAGTACTTC.

The J gene is TRBJ2-7, the V gene TRBV4-2; 12 positions agree with TRBD2. V shed 4 bases, J shed 0 bases, and the junction held 7 bases outside the gene matches. Germline V gives CDR1 LGHNA, CDR2 YNFKEQ. This CDR3 is built from 17 residues. The chain's CDR3 is CASSRGLAGGFSYEQYF. DNA for the CDR3: TGTGCCAGCAGCCGAGGTCTAGCGGGAGGGTTCTCCTACGAGCAGTACTTC.

This chain joins TRBV6-5 and TRBJ1-4, with 9 bases matching TRBD1. Per germline, CDR1 MNHEY and CDR2 SVGAGI. CDR3 length: 15 residues. Trimming removed 0 bases from V and 7 bases from J; junction bases left unmatched: 3. DNA of the CDR3: TGTGCCAGCAGTTACTCACAGGGGGCGAGTGAAAAACTGTTTTTT. This encodes CASSYSQGASEKLFF.